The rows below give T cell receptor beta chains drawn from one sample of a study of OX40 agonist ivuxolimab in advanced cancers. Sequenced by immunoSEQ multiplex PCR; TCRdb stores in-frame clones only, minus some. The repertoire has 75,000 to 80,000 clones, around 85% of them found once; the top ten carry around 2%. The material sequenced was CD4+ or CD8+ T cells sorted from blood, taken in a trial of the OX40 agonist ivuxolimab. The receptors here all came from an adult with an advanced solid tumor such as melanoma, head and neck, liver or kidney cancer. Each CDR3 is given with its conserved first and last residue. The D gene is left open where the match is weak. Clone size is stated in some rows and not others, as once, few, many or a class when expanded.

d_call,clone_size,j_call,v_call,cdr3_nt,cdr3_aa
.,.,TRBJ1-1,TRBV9,TGTGCCAGCAGCTCATGGCCGAGGGACACTGAAGCTTTCTTT,CASSSWPRDTEAFF
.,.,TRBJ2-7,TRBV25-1,TGTGCCAGCCGAGGGACCGTGGGGGAGCAGTACTTC,CASRGTVGEQYF
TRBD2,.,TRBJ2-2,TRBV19,TGTGCCAGTAGTCCTCCTAGCGGGAGGAGCACCGGGGAGCTGTTTTTT,CASSPPSGRSTGELFF
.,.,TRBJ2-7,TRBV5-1,TGCGCCAGCAGCCCCACAGGGAATCCGACCTACGAGCAGTACTTC,CASSPTGNPTYEQYF
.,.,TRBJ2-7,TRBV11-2,TGTGCCAGCAGCTTAGAGGCAGGGAGTACCTACGAGCAGTACTTC,CASSLEAGSTYEQYF
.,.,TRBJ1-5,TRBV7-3,TGTGCCAGCAGCTTGGACCTAAATCAGCCCCAGCATTTT,CASSLDLNQPQHF
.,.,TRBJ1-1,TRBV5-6,TGTGCCAGCAGCTTGTCAAACAGAGGTGTCACTGAAGCTTTCTTT,CASSLSNRGVTEAFF
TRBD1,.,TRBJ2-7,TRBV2,TGTGCCAGCAGTCCCGGGACAGGCTCCTACGAGCAGTACTTC,CASSPGTGSYEQYF
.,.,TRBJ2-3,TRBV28,TGTGCCAGCTTGGCGGGATTCACAGATACGCAGTATTTT,CASLAGFTDTQYF
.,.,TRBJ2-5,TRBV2,TGTGCCAGCAGTGAAGGGGGTCAGACCCAGTACTTC,CASSEGGQTQYF
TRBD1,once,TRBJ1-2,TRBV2,TGTGCCAGCAGCCCGGGACAGGGGGCACTTGGCTACACCTTC,CASSPGQGALGYTF
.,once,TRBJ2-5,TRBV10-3,TGTGCCGCGCGAGGGGAAGAGACCCAGTACTTC,CAARGEETQYF
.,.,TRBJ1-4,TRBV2,TGTGCCAGCAGTGGGACAGCCCTTAATGAAAAACTGTTTTTT,CASSGTALNEKLFF
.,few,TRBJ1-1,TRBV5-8,TGTGCCAGCAGTTTTCAGAACACTGAAGCTTTCTTT,CASSFQNTEAFF
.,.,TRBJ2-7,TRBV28,TGTGCCAGCACCACGGGGCGGGCGAAGTACTTC,CASTTGRAKYF
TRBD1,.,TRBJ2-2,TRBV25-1,TGTGCCAGCAGAAGACAGGGGTCGGGCACCGGGGAGCTGTTTTTT,CASRRQGSGTGELFF
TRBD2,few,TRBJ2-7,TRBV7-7,TGTGCCAGCAGCTCCGCGGGGGAGTACGAGCAGTACTTC,CASSSAGEYEQYF
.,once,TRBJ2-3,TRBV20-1,TGCAGTGCTCCCCGAGGGGGGACGCAGTATTTT,CSAPRGGTQYF
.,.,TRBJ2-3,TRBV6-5,TGTGCCAGCGCCTGGGGGGGGGCCACAGATACGCAGTATTTT,CASAWGGATDTQYF
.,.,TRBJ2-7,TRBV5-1,TGCGCCAGCAGCCCCCGCGGCGACGAGCAGTACTTC,CASSPRGDEQYF
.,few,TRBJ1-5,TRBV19,TGTGCCAGTAGTCCACCCCGCTTCGACGGGGGAATTCCGAATCAGCCCCAGCATTTT,CASSPPRFDGGIPNQPQHF
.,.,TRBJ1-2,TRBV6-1,TGTGCCAGCAGTGAAGCAACGACAGCACCCTACTATGGCTACACCTTC,CASSEATTAPYYGYTF
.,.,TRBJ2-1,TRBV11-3,TGTGCCAGCAGCCCCCCCAGAGGGGTGAGGGAATCGAATGAGCAGTTCTTC,CASSPPRGVRESNEQFF